This T cell receptor (beta chain) was retrieved from a study of blood T cell repertoires in COVID-19. The wider study: The United States, Italy and Spain provided the acute and convalescent COVID-19 samples. Sample material is recorded as cDNA or gDNA derived from T cells, B-cell-depleted T cells, or PBMCs.

In terms of age and location, participants ranged from roughly 18 to 89 years and lived in about 25 US areas. As originally analysed: It was from reference gene primer amplification that nucleated cell counts were estimated. The assay was immunoSEQ multiplex PCR, and TCRdb's table has in-frame clones only and misses some. V and J calls and clone size are copied from that table; D and trimming were computed from the DNA. The table has over 110,000 clones, approximately 84% seen once. Per germline, CDR1 MGHRA and CDR2 YSYEKL. The CDR3 totals 16 residues. V dropped 4 bases and J dropped 0; count of bases not matched to a gene: 6.

Sequenced material: PBMCs or T cells enriched from blood (not recorded which). The chain recombines TRBV4-1 with TRBJ1-3; TRBD1 matches 7 bases. The source of this sequence is a man aged 40-49 years with acute COVID-19. In nucleotides, the CDR3 is TGCGCCAGCAGCCGACGGACAGGCGACTCTGGAAACACCATATATTTT. Its protein product is CASSRRTGDSGNTIYF.